The 16 T cell receptor beta chains below come from one sample, sequenced in a study of T cell responses to AZD1222 COVID-19 vaccine. The method was immunoSEQ multiplex PCR; TCRdb's version includes in-frame clones alone and lacks a portion of them. The sample contains approximately 100,000 clones, about 90% of which appear only once. The input for sequencing was peripheral blood, taken 28 days after the second AZD1222 dose. The receptor source for this set is an adult who received the AZD1222 COVID-19 vaccine.

This clone turned up a few times. V gene TRBV14 combines with J gene TRBJ1-2, with unresolved D. Germline CDR1 is SGHDN and CDR2 is FVKESK. V was trimmed by 0 bases and J by 10 bases, leaving 18 bases between them. The CDR3 spans 15 residues. CDR3 sequence: CASSQDLSPIDPYTF. In nucleotides, the CDR3 is TGTGCCAGCAGCCAAGATCTTAGCCCGATCGACCCCTACACCTTC.

J is TRBJ1-6 and V is TRBV30; D unclear. Germline V CDR1 and CDR2: GTSNPN, SVGIG (reference sequence). CDR3 length: 13 residues. Trimming took off 4 bases at V and 1 base at J, with 5 bases between the two ends. The CDR3 nucleotides are TGTGCCTGGATGAGTTCCTATAATTCACCCCTCCACTTT. As protein: CAWMSSYNSPLHF. The whole variable domain, filled in from reference TRBV30 and TRBJ1-6, reads SQTIHQWPATLVQPVGSPLSLECTVEGTSNPNLYWYRQAAGRGLQLLFYSVGIGQISSEVPQNLSASRPQDRQFILSSKKLLLSDSGFYLCAWMSSYNSPLHFGNGTRLTVT.

This clone was picked up one time. The DNA for the CDR3 is TGTGCCAGCAGTTTGGGACAGAACACCGGGGAGCTGTTTTTT. This gives the protein CASSLGQNTGELFF. The rearrangement uses TRBV28 and TRBJ2-2; D possibly corresponds to TRBD1 (6 bases). Looked up from germline, CDR1 is MDHEN and CDR2 is SYDVKM. V lost 3 bases, J lost 1 base, and 6 bases lay in between. The CDR3 length is 14 residues.

The count of this clone is one. The chain recombines TRBV6-5 with TRBJ1-5, with D uncertain. Germline V CDR1 and CDR2: MNHEY, SVGAGI. The CDR3 covers 12 residues. Trimming took off 4 bases at V and 3 bases at J, with 4 bases between the two ends. This chain's CDR3 is CASSWVNQPQHF. In DNA, the CDR3 is TGTGCCAGCAGTTGGGTCAATCAGCCCCAGCATTTT.

Only a few counts were recorded for this clone. The chain carries TRBV9 and TRBJ2-2; TRBD1 matches 8 bases. From germline, CDR1 is SGDLS and CDR2 YYNGEE. This CDR3 is 14 amino acids long. The trim removed 3 bases at V and 5 bases at J, leaving 3 bases unmatched. CDR3 residues: CASSDRGETGELFF. The DNA of the CDR3 is TGTGCCAGCAGCGACAGGGGGGAGACCGGGGAGCTGTTTTTT. Together with reference TRBV9 and TRBJ2-2, the CDR3 gives the full variable domain: DSGVTQTPKHLITATGQRVTLRCSPRSGDLSVYWYQQSLDQGLQFLIQYYNGEERAKGNILERFSAQQFPDLHSELNLSSLELGDSALYFCASSDRGETGELFFGEGSRLTVL.

This clone was recorded once. The chain couples TRBV9 to TRBJ2-1, with D perhaps TRBD2 (6 bases). Trimming stripped 4 bases from V and 7 bases from J, with 18 bases between. The CDR3 covers 15 residues. The V gene's germline CDR1 is SGDLS and CDR2 YYNGEE. CDR3 amino acids: CASSKGGGTGNEQFF. In nucleotides, the CDR3 is TGTGCCAGCAGCAAAGGCGGCGGGACGGGTAATGAGCAGTTCTTC.

The chain employs TRBV7-3 and TRBJ1-6; D not resolved. This CDR3 has 14 residues. The V end lost 2 bases, the J end lost 7 bases, and 9 bases lay between the germline ends. The V gene's germline CDR1 is SGHTA and CDR2 FQGTGA. DNA for the CDR3: TGTGCCAGCAGCTTAGGCCTACAGAATTCACCCCTCCACTTT. This codes for CASSLGLQNSPLHF.

This clone was observed a handful of times. The gene calls are TRBV9 and TRBJ1-2, with D hard to call. CDR3 length equals 15 residues. The V gene's germline CDR1 is SGDLS and CDR2 YYNGEE. With 0 bases removed from V and 0 bases from J, the gap between germline ends came to 9 bases. Here the CDR3 reads CASSVGGTPNYGYTF. The CDR3 coding sequence is TGTGCCAGCAGCGTAGGAGGTACACCTAACTATGGCTACACCTTC. Looking up the rest from reference TRBV9 and TRBJ1-2 gives the full variable domain: DSGVTQTPKHLITATGQRVTLRCSPRSGDLSVYWYQQSLDQGLQFLIQYYNGEERAKGNILERFSAQQFPDLHSELNLSSLELGDSALYFCASSVGGTPNYGYTFGSGTRLTVV.

The rearrangement links TRBV6-5 to TRBJ1-1; D is undetermined. The germline CDR1 and CDR2 sequences are MNHEY and SVGAGI. Trimming took off 6 bases at V and 0 bases at J, with 11 bases between the two ends. This CDR3 contains 14 residues. The CDR3 loop reads CASSPVLMNTEAFF. The CDR3, as DNA: TGTGCCAGCAGCCCGGTACTAATGAACACTGAAGCTTTCTTT.

V usage is TRBV9 and J usage is TRBJ1-3; 9 positions match TRBD1. Losses at the gene ends were 4 bases for V and 0 bases for J; bases not matched to a gene: 8. CDR1 is SGDLS, CDR2 YYNGEE, per germline. The CDR3 is made up of 17 amino acids. The DNA of the CDR3 is TGTGCCAGCAGCCCTCGGACAGGGGCGAACTCTGGAAACACCATATATTTT. Encoded protein: CASSPRTGANSGNTIYF.

This chain joins TRBV30 and TRBJ1-1, with TRBD1 matching 8 bases. CDR3 length: 16 amino acids. The ends lost 4 bases at V and 0 bases at J; junction bases unmatched: 10. Germline loops: CDR1 GTSNPN, CDR2 SVGIG (reference sequence). CDR3 sequence: CAWILFRGRLNTEAFF. DNA of the CDR3: TGTGCCTGGATTCTTTTCAGGGGGCGATTGAACACTGAAGCTTTCTTT.

The rearrangement uses TRBV9 and TRBJ1-2; TRBD1 matches 10 bases. The V gene end was trimmed by 0 bases and the J gene end by 4 bases; junction bases not matched to a gene: 12. CDR1 SGDLS and CDR2 YYNGEE come from the germline V gene. The length of the CDR3 is 18 residues. In DNA form, the CDR3 reads TGTGCCAGCAGCGTAGGCGTTATGGGACAGGGGTCCGGCTATGGCTACACCTTC. Encoded protein: CASSVGVMGQGSGYGYTF.

The rearrangement uses TRBV6-1 and TRBJ1-4, with a possible D match to TRBD1 (6 bases). The CDR3 is 14 amino acids. V dropped 6 bases and J dropped 5 bases, with 13 bases sitting between them. The V gene's germline CDR1 is MNHNS and CDR2 SASEGT. CDR3 region: CASRIGGKNEKLFF. For the CDR3, the DNA is TGTGCCAGCAGGATAGGGGGAAAAAATGAAAAACTGTTTTTT.

This clone has just a few counts. CDR3 sequence (DNA): TGTGCCAGCAGTGGACTAGCGGGAGCCCTCGAGACCCAGTACTTC. It encodes CASSGLAGALETQYF. The gene calls are TRBV6-6 and TRBJ2-5, with 13 bases matching TRBD2. V was pared by 5 bases and J by 5 bases, with 5 bases of the junction left unmatched. CDR1 and CDR2 from the germline V gene are MNHNY and SVGAGI (reference sequence). This CDR3 is 15 amino acids long.

The rearrangement uses TRBV5-1 and TRBJ1-2, with TRBD1 identical over 8 bases. V lost 6 bases and J lost 5; bases outside the gene matches: 9. Germline V gene data show CDR1 as SGHRS and CDR2 as YFSETQ. The CDR3 totals 14 residues. The CDR3 spells CASNRDRQTYGYTF. DNA for the CDR3: TGCGCCAGCAACCGGGACAGGCAGACTTATGGCTACACCTTC.

The chain couples TRBV30 to TRBJ2-2; 7 nucleotides line up with TRBD1. Germline CDR1 is GTSNPN and CDR2 is SVGIG (reference sequence). J gave up 7 bases and V 3 bases, and 11 bases lay outside the gene matches. The CDR3 length is 15 residues. CDR3 in DNA: TGTGCCTGGAGCCATGTGGCAGGGGGAAACGGGGAGCTGTTTTTT. Amino acids: CAWSHVAGGNGELFF.